A selection of T cell receptor beta chains follows, all from one sample in a study of blood T cells in healthy people across ages. TCRdb re-derived calls from the 5' RACE reads in MiXCR, one entry per CDR3 protein. The sample records some 1.4 million distinct CDR3 sequences, 42% being singletons. Material: blood. The origin of the receptors is a woman aged 18-29 years in good health. Both conserved end residues are part of each CDR3. Each record gives: J gene, clone size, D gene, V gene, CDR3 length, CDR3 protein, CDR3 DNA. D genes are given only for firm matches. A clone size is listed for some rows: how often the clone was seen (once, few, many), or a class if it is expanded.

j_call: TRBJ2-2
clone_size: .
d_call: .
v_call: TRBV7-2
cdr3_length: 13
cdr3_aa: CASSLIFTGELFF
cdr3_nt: TGTGCCAGCAGCTTAATTTTCACCGGGGAGCTGTTTTTT

j_call: TRBJ1-2
clone_size: .
d_call: .
v_call: TRBV24-1
cdr3_length: 16
cdr3_aa: CATSDYSPGRRFGYTF
cdr3_nt: TGTGCCACCAGTGACTACTCCCCGGGTCGACGTTTTGGCTACACCTTC

j_call: TRBJ2-1
clone_size: few
d_call: .
v_call: TRBV20-1
cdr3_length: 13
cdr3_aa: CSALDRQRHEQFF
cdr3_nt: TGCAGTGCGTTGGACCGACAGCGCCATGAGCAGTTCTTC

j_call: TRBJ2-1
clone_size: .
d_call: TRBD1
v_call: TRBV10-3
cdr3_length: 15
cdr3_aa: CAINPGTASSYEQFF
cdr3_nt: TGTGCCATCAATCCCGGGACAGCGAGCTCCTACGAGCAGTTCTTC

j_call: TRBJ2-3
clone_size: few
d_call: TRBD2
v_call: TRBV3-1
cdr3_length: 16
cdr3_aa: CASSQRDRGGPDTQYF
cdr3_nt: TGTGCCAGCAGCCAGCGTGACCGGGGGGGCCCTGATACGCAGTATTTT

j_call: TRBJ2-2
clone_size: .
d_call: .
v_call: TRBV29-1
cdr3_length: 14
cdr3_aa: CSVEDPASPGELFF
cdr3_nt: TGCAGCGTTGAAGACCCAGCTAGTCCCGGGGAGCTGTTTTTT

j_call: TRBJ2-5
clone_size: .
d_call: .
v_call: TRBV30
cdr3_length: 11
cdr3_aa: CAWSVGLEQYF
cdr3_nt: TGTGCCTGGAGTGTAGGACTTGAGCAGTACTTC

j_call: TRBJ2-1
clone_size: few
d_call: .
v_call: TRBV7-8
cdr3_length: 17
cdr3_aa: CASSLLPGVGVHNEQFF
cdr3_nt: TGTGCCAGCAGCTTGCTCCCGGGGGTTGGGGTTCACAATGAGCAGTTCTTC

j_call: TRBJ2-4
clone_size: .
d_call: .
v_call: TRBV11-3
cdr3_length: 17
cdr3_aa: CASSLGGLEGAKNIQYF
cdr3_nt: TGTGCCAGCAGCTTAGGTGGCCTGGAGGGAGCCAAAAACATTCAGTACTTC

j_call: TRBJ2-2
clone_size: few
d_call: TRBD2
v_call: TRBV3-1
cdr3_length: 20
cdr3_aa: CASSPPKTLAGGPATGELFF
cdr3_nt: TGTGCCAGCAGCCCACCAAAGACGCTAGCGGGGGGGCCCGCCACCGGGGAGCTGTTTTTT

j_call: TRBJ2-7
clone_size: .
d_call: TRBD2
v_call: TRBV27
cdr3_length: 14
cdr3_aa: CASSVTSGPYEQYF
cdr3_nt: TGTGCCAGCAGTGTGACTAGCGGACCCTACGAGCAGTACTTC

j_call: TRBJ2-7
clone_size: few
d_call: .
v_call: TRBV5-1
cdr3_length: 14
cdr3_aa: CASSLDRARDEQYF
cdr3_nt: TGCGCCAGCAGCTTGGACAGGGCGAGGGACGAGCAGTACTTC

j_call: TRBJ1-1
clone_size: .
d_call: .
v_call: TRBV2
cdr3_length: 15
cdr3_aa: CASSERRWMNTEAFF
cdr3_nt: TGTGCCAGCAGTGAACGAAGGTGGATGAACACTGAAGCTTTCTTT

j_call: TRBJ1-1
clone_size: .
d_call: TRBD1
v_call: TRBV5-6
cdr3_length: 13
cdr3_aa: CASRILDRAEAFF
cdr3_nt: TGTGCCAGCAGAATACTCGACAGGGCTGAAGCTTTCTTT

j_call: TRBJ2-1
clone_size: .
d_call: .
v_call: TRBV7-2
cdr3_length: 15
cdr3_aa: CASSSSGTYYNEQFF
cdr3_nt: TGTGCCAGCAGCTCATCCGGGACTTATTACAATGAGCAGTTCTTC

j_call: TRBJ2-1
clone_size: .
d_call: TRBD2
v_call: TRBV6-1
cdr3_length: 17
cdr3_aa: CASSEAAGTSGRKEQFF
cdr3_nt: TGTGCCAGCAGTGAAGCAGCCGGGACTAGCGGGAGGAAGGAGCAGTTCTTC

j_call: TRBJ2-5
clone_size: once
d_call: .
v_call: TRBV12-3/TRBV12-4
cdr3_length: 15
cdr3_aa: CASSLYRQGEETQYF
cdr3_nt: TGTGCCAGCAGTTTATATCGGCAGGGAGAAGAGACCCAGTACTTC

j_call: TRBJ2-1
clone_size: many
d_call: TRBD2
v_call: TRBV6-1
cdr3_length: 16
cdr3_aa: CASRVGIGSGDNEQFF
cdr3_nt: TGTGCCAGCAGAGTTGGGATAGGTAGCGGGGATAATGAGCAGTTCTTC

j_call: TRBJ2-7
clone_size: .
d_call: .
v_call: TRBV11-2
cdr3_length: 16
cdr3_aa: CASSLTRGTSSYEQYF
cdr3_nt: TGTGCCAGCAGCTTAACCCGGGGGACGAGCTCCTACGAGCAGTACTTC

j_call: TRBJ1-2
clone_size: few
d_call: .
v_call: TRBV20-1
cdr3_length: 15
cdr3_aa: CSASTRRGGIYGYTF
cdr3_nt: TGCAGTGCTAGTACGAGAAGGGGCGGGATATATGGCTACACCTTC

j_call: TRBJ2-3
clone_size: .
d_call: TRBD2
v_call: TRBV6-6
cdr3_length: 14
cdr3_aa: CASSRSGRSDTQYF
cdr3_nt: TGTGCCAGCAGTCGGAGCGGGAGATCAGATACGCAGTATTTT

j_call: TRBJ2-3
clone_size: .
d_call: .
v_call: TRBV6-2/TRBV6-3
cdr3_length: 14
cdr3_aa: CASRLQEPPDTQYF
cdr3_nt: TGTGCCAGCAGGCTGCAAGAACCCCCAGATACGCAGTATTTT